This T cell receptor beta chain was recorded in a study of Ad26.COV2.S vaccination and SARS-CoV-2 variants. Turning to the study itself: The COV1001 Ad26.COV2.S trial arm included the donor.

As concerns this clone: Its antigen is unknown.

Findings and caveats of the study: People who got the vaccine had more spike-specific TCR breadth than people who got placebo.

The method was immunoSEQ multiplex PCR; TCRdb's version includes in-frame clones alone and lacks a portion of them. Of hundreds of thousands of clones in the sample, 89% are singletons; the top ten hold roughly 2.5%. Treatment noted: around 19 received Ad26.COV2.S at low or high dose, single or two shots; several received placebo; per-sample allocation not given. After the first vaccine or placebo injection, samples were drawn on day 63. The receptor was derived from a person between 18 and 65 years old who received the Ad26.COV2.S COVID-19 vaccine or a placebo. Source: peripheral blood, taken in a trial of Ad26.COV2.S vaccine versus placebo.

CDR3 sequence (DNA): TGTGCCAGCGGAAGGGGACAGCTTAATTCACCCCTCCACTTT. The encoded protein is CASGRGQLNSPLHF. The gene calls are TRBV18 and TRBJ1-6; TRBD1 aligns across 7 bases. Per germline, CDR1 KGHSH and CDR2 LQKENI. The CDR3 spans 14 residues. The junction had 7 bases not matched to a gene; V was cut back by 8 bases and J by 6 bases.